These 17 T cell receptor beta chains were sequenced from one sample in a study of T-cell memory formation after mild COVID-19. TCRdb processed the 5' RACE reads anew with MiXCR; each CDR3 protein has one entry. The table shows around 320,000 distinct CDR3 sequences, with around 28% occurring only once. Input material: PBMCs or a T cell subset sorted from them (not recorded which). Source of these receptors: an adult woman who had mild COVID-19 (a few samples of this study predate the infection). Cell type and time point are not known.

Here the CDR3 reads CASSLEGGHNNEQFF. CDR3 in DNA: TGTGCCAGCAGCTTAGAGGGGGGGCATAACAATGAGCAGTTCTTC. J is TRBJ2-1 and V is TRBV11-1; possibly TRBD2 for D (7 bases). The CDR3 runs 15 residues. Germline V gives CDR1 SGHAT, CDR2 FQDESV (reference sequence). Trimming shortened V by 1 base and J by 5 bases, and 12 bases separated the two germline ends.

This clonotype was observed a handful of times. The genes are TRBV5-6 and TRBJ2-1; a weak D match, TRBD2 (5 bases). V was pared by 2 bases and J by 0 bases, with 18 bases between. The length of the CDR3 is 18 residues. From germline, CDR1 is SGHDT and CDR2 YYEEEE. CDR3 loop: CASSFDLGGLRSYNEQFF. The DNA of the CDR3 is TGTGCCAGCAGCTTTGATCTAGGAGGACTCCGCTCCTACAATGAGCAGTTCTTC.

This clonotype was observed a few times. The V and J genes are TRBV12-3 or TRBV12-4 and TRBJ1-1, with D maybe TRBD1 (5 bases). V lost 3 bases, J lost 3 bases, and 20 bases lay in between. The CDR3 covers 17 residues. The CDR3 DNA reads TGTGCCAGCAGTTTCCCTAGTCATGGGGCAAGGGACACTGAAGCTTTCTTT. This gives the protein CASSFPSHGARDTEAFF.

The chain couples TRBV5-1 to TRBJ1-4, with D perhaps TRBD1 (6 bases). Germline V gene sequence: CDR1 SGHRS, CDR2 YFSETQ. V lost 4 bases, J lost 7 bases, and 20 bases lay in between. The CDR3 loop spans 16 amino acids. The chain's CDR3 is CASSPGRGSVLEKLFF. In nucleotides, the CDR3 is TGCGCCAGCAGCCCCGGGAGGGGGAGCGTACTTGAAAAACTGTTTTTT.

The chain has TRBV6-2 or TRBV6-3 and TRBJ1-1; D is undetermined. This CDR3 comprises 12 residues. Per the germline V gene, CDR1 is MNHEY and CDR2 is SVGEGT. Trimming pared 6 bases from V and 4 bases from J, leaving 9 bases between. The CDR3 bases are TGTGCCAGCAGCCGGTCTATCACTGAAGCTTTCTTT. It yields the protein CASSRSITEAFF.

This clonotype was seen more than once but under ten times. The gene calls are TRBV5-6 and TRBJ1-2, with 8 nucleotides matching TRBD1. V gave up 0 bases and J gave up 2 bases; unmatched junction bases: 3. The CDR3 length is 15 residues. CDR1 and CDR2 from the germline V gene are SGHDT and YYEEEE. Here the CDR3 DNA reads TGTGCCAGCAGCTTGGGGACAGGGATCAACTATGGCTACACCTTC. Translated: CASSLGTGINYGYTF.

CDR3 amino acids: CASSRTGGDGYTF. In DNA, the CDR3 is TGCGCCAGCAGCCGGACCGGGGGGGATGGCTACACCTTC. The J gene is TRBJ1-2, the V gene TRBV4-1; D may be TRBD1 (5 bases). CDR3 length: 13 residues. The germline V gene has CDR1 MGHRA and CDR2 YSYEKL. V lost 4 bases and J lost 6, with 12 bases in between.

About this clonotype: Sequence at one end of the junction differs from germline and may be a read error. This chain links TRBV18 with TRBJ2-1; D may be TRBD2 (5 bases). CDR3 length: 12 amino acids. Germline lookup yields CDR1 KGHSH and CDR2 LQKENI. CDR3 protein: CASSPRGRIIIF. In nucleotides, the CDR3 is TGTGCCAGCTCACCACGCGGGCGAATAATAATCTTC.

This clonotype has more than one count but fewer than ten. This chain joins TRBV7-9 and TRBJ2-1; 10 bases align to TRBD2. Germline CDR1 and CDR2: SEHNR and FQNEAQ (reference sequence). This CDR3 has 14 amino acids. The junction had 6 bases not matched to a gene; V was cut back by 5 bases and J by 8 bases. The CDR3 here is CASSPLAGADEQFF. The CDR3 DNA is TGTGCCAGCAGCCCGCTAGCGGGGGCCGATGAGCAGTTCTTC.

This sequence joins TRBV2 and TRBJ2-5; D is ambiguous. Between the trimmed V and J ends, which lost 1 base and 7 bases, there was a span of 13 bases. The CDR3 consists of 14 residues. Germline V gene data show CDR1 as SNHLY and CDR2 as FYNNEI. As DNA, the CDR3 is TGTGCCAGCAGTGAAGGGCCAACGTCAGGGACCCAGTACTTC. Its protein product is CASSEGPTSGTQYF.

The J gene is TRBJ2-1, the V gene TRBV9; TRBD1 agrees at 7 bases. V was clipped by 3 bases and J by 5 bases; unmatched bases: 8. This CDR3 spans 15 amino acids. Germline V lookup: CDR1 SGDLS, CDR2 YYNGEE. The CDR3 nucleotides read TGTGCCAGCAGCGACTGGGACAGTTACGACAATGAGCAGTTCTTC. Translated, it gives CASSDWDSYDNEQFF. The full variable domain, in which reference TRBV9 and TRBJ2-1 provide the parts outside the CDR3, is DSGVTQTPKHLITATGQRVTLRCSPRSGDLSVYWYQQSLDQGLQFLIQYYNGEERAKGNILERFSAQQFPDLHSELNLSSLELGDSALYFCASSDWDSYDNEQFFGPGTRLTVL.

V gene TRBV25-1 combines with J gene TRBJ2-2; TRBD1 agrees at 7 bases. Trimming at V came to 6 bases and at J to 5 bases, leaving 3 bases not matched to a gene. The CDR3 sequence is 13 residues long. CDR1 and CDR2 (germline): MGHDK, SYGVNS. Here the CDR3 reads CASRKGATGELFF. CDR3 nucleotide sequence: TGTGCCAGCAGAAAGGGGGCGACCGGGGAGCTGTTTTTT.

This clonotype has a handful of counts. The CDR3 nucleotides read TGTGCCAGCAGTTACCAGGGTATGAACACTGAAGCTTTCTTT. Its protein product is CASSYQGMNTEAFF. V gene TRBV6-2 or TRBV6-3 combines with J gene TRBJ1-1; D might be TRBD1 (5 bases). Germline V lookup: CDR1 MNHEY, CDR2 SVGEGT. V lost 2 bases, J lost 0 bases, and 7 bases lay in between. This CDR3 is 14 amino acids long.

The J gene is TRBJ1-5, the V gene TRBV6-5; D is uncertain. Germline V gene data show CDR1 as MNHEY and CDR2 as SVGAGI. Between the trimmed V and J ends, which lost 3 bases and 7 bases, there was a span of 7 bases. CDR3 length: 12 residues. CDR3 coding DNA: TGTGCCAGCAGTTATGCGGGGCAGCCCCAGCATTTT. Translation: CASSYAGQPQHF.

This clonotype was seen a handful of times. One junction end disagrees with the germline gene, perhaps due to a read error. This chain links TRBV7-3 with TRBJ2-5, with a tentative D call TRBD1 (5 bases). Germline loops: CDR1 SGHTA, CDR2 FQGTGA. This CDR3 spans 12 amino acids. This chain's CDR3 is CASSTGQGTQYF. DNA of the CDR3: TGTGCCAGCAGTACAGGTCAAGGGACCCAGTACTTC.

The chain joins TRBV20-1 to TRBJ2-3; the D is unclear. Germline CDR1 DFQATT, CDR2 SNEGSKA (reference sequence). The V and J ends lost 0 bases and 2 bases respectively, with 15 bases between them. This CDR3 has 16 amino acids. The CDR3 is CSARDRADAHTDTQYF. The CDR3 DNA reads as TGCAGTGCTAGAGATCGGGCAGACGCTCACACAGATACGCAGTATTTT.

The table lists this clonotype with a count of one. The genes are TRBV27 and TRBJ2-7; 12 bases fit TRBD2. The germline V gene has CDR1 MNHEY and CDR2 SMNVEV (reference sequence). There are 15 residues in the CDR3. J lost 3 bases, V lost 6 bases, and 6 bases had no gene match. The CDR3 spells CASSQGLAGFYEQYF. The CDR3 bases are TGTGCCAGCAGCCAGGGACTAGCGGGCTTCTACGAGCAGTACTTC.